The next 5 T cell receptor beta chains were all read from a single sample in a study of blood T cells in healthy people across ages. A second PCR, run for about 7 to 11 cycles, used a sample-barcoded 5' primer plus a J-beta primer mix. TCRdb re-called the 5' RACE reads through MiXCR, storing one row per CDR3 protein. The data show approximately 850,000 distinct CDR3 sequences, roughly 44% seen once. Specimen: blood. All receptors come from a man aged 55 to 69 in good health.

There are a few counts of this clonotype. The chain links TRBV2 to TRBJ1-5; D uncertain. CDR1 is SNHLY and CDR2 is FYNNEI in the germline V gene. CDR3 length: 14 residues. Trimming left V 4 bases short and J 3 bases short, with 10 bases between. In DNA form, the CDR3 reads TGTGCCAGCAGTGTAGAAGGGTCCAATCAGCCCCAGCATTTT. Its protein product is CASSVEGSNQPQHF.

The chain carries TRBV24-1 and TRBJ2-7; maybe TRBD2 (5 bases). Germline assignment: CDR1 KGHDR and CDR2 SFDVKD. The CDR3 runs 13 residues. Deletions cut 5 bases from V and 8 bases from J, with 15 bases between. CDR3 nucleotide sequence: TGTGCCACCAGTGGGCCTAGCCCTGGGAAGCAGTACTTC. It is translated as CATSGPSPGKQYF.

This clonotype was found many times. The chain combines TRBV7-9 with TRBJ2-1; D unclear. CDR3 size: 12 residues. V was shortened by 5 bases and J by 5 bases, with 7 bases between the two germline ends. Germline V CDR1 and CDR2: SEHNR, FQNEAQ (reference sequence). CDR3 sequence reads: CASSLLDNEQFF. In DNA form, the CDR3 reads TGTGCCAGCAGCCTCTTGGACAATGAGCAGTTCTTC.

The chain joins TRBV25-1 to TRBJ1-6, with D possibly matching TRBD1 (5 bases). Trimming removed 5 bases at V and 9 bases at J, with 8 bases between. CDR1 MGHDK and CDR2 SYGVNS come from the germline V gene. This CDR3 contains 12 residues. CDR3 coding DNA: TGTGCCAGCAGTCGGGGGAGTTCACCCCTCCACTTT. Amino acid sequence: CASSRGSSPLHF. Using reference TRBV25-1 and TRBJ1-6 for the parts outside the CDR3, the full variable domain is EADIYQTPRYLVIGTGKKITLECSQTMGHDKMYWYQQDPGMELHLIHYSYGVNSTEKGDLSSESTVSRIRTEHFPLTLESARPSHTSQYLCASSRGSSPLHFGNGTRLTVT.

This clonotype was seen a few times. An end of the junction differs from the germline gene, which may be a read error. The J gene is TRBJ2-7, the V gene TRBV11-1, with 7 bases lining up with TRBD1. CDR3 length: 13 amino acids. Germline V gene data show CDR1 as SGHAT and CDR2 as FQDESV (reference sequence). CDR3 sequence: CASSGTDNYEQYF. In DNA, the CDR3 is TGTGCCAGCAGCGGGACAGACAACTACGAGCAGTATTTC.